This T cell receptor beta chain derives from a study of a mutant IDH1 vaccine in newly diagnosed glioma. Study-wide background: Vaccine administration was initiated 4-6 weeks following radiotherapy alone, or with temozolomide cycles. Patients had received radiotherapy, temozolomide, or both previously, most receiving both.

Study-level findings and limits: Immune responses induced by the vaccine were seen in 93.3% of patients, spanning multiple MHC alleles.

Looked up from germline, CDR1 is SGDLS and CDR2 is YYNGEE. Trimming removed 4 bases from V and 5 bases from J, with 12 bases in between. CDR3 size: 14 residues. Time point denoted: week 23, last vaccination. Mutant IDH1 20-mer peptide, at 300 ug, made up each vaccine dose, with topical imiquimod. Notes on this clone: The antigen is unknown.

TCRdb keeps only in-frame clones here, not all; method: immunoSEQ multiplex PCR. The table lists around 26,000 clones, around 83% of them singletons. This clonotype originated in a woman in her 30s with glioma. This chain joins TRBV9 and TRBJ2-2, with D possibly TRBD2 on 5 matching bases. This specimen was PBMCs, taken from a glioma patient whose treatment included an IDH1 peptide vaccine. Written as DNA, the CDR3 is TGTGCCAGCAGCCTCACCGGGGAAACCGGGGAGCTGTTTTTT. Translating gives CASSLTGETGELFF.